The entry below gives a single T cell receptor beta chain sequence along with its context. These data belong to a study of CD8 T cells in Susac syndrome. The germline CDR1 and CDR2 sequences are SEHNR and FQNEAQ (reference sequence). This CDR3 is built from 15 residues. Trimming removed 4 bases from V and 1 base from J, with 10 bases in between. RNA was extracted with the RNeasy kit, and a quantity of roughly 0.5 to 1 ug was reverse transcribed using random hexamers. Amplification of TCR beta CDR3 was carried out by immunoSEQ multiplex PCR, which covered 54 Vbeta and 13 Jbeta segments. TCRdb used MiXCR to reprocess the immunoSEQ multiplex PCR reads, holding one entry per CDR3 protein. The table lists 210,000 or so distinct CDR3 sequences, roughly nine tenths of them singletons, with approximately 0.13% in the top ten. Both CD4+ and CD8+ T cells were negatively isolated, and TEMRA cells underwent FACS enrichment.

The material sequenced was CD8+ T cells from PBMCs. This chain joins TRBV7-9 and TRBJ2-2; D ambiguous. This clonotype originated in a human donor with multiple sclerosis. The CDR3 spells CASSSAQENTGELFF. In DNA, the CDR3 is TGTGCCAGCAGCTCTGCCCAGGAGAACACCGGGGAGCTGTTTTTT. Combining the CDR3 with reference TRBV7-9 and TRBJ2-2 gives the whole variable domain DTGVSQNPRHKITKRGQNVTFRCDPISEHNRLYWYRQTLGQGPEFLTYFQNEAQLEKSRLLSDRFSAERPKGSFSTLEIQRTEQGDSAMYLCASSSAQENTGELFFGEGSRLTVL.